Listed here are 27 T cell receptor beta chains from one sample, sequenced in a study of T cells after posttransplantation cyclophosphamide. Profiling relied on immunoSEQ multiplex PCR, and the TCRdb table lists in-frame clones only, not all of them. The sample has 30,000 or so clones; about 87% are singletons. The sample taken for sequencing was PBMCs. Receptors originate from a middle-aged woman with a blood cancer, CMV-positive, and with a related stem cell donor.

The CDR3, as DNA: TGTGCCATCAGGGGGACTAGCTCCAACACCGGGGAGCTGTTTTTT. Its translation is CAIRGTSSNTGELFF. This chain connects TRBV10-3 to TRBJ2-2; TRBD2 aligns across 9 bases. This CDR3 has 15 amino acids. V trimming: 6 bases; J trimming: 2 bases; junction bases outside the gene matches: 4. Looked up from germline, CDR1 is ENHRY and CDR2 is SYGVKD.

The chain has TRBV6-1 and TRBJ2-1; D is perhaps TRBD1 (6 bases). The germline V and J ends were trimmed by 6 bases and 0 bases, with 12 bases remaining between them. The CDR3 sequence is 15 residues long. In germline, CDR1 is MNHNS, CDR2 SASEGT. The CDR3 here is CASSVRDTSYNEQFF. The CDR3 DNA sequence: TGTGCCAGCAGCGTCCGGGACACCTCCTACAATGAGCAGTTCTTC.

This chain links TRBV19 with TRBJ1-2; D may be TRBD1 (5 bases). CDR3 length equals 15 residues. V was cut by 2 bases and J by 5 bases, with 15 bases left in between. Germline CDR1 and CDR2: LNHDA and SQIVND (reference sequence). Here the CDR3 reads CASSINYRNGYGYTF. As DNA, the CDR3 is TGTGCCAGTAGTATAAACTACAGGAACGGATATGGCTACACCTTC.

V gene TRBV11-2 combines with J gene TRBJ2-5; D gene unclear. Matching the DNA end better, TRBJ2-7 makes the J call doubtful. The CDR3 consists of 18 residues. The V gene's germline CDR1 is SGHAT and CDR2 FQNNGV. This CDR3 reads CASSLSPVGRLSSYEQYF. CDR3 bases: TGTGCCAGCAGCTTATCCCCCGTTGGCAGACTTAGCTCCTACGAGCAGTACTTC.

The V and J genes are TRBV7-8 and TRBJ2-1; 7 bases fit TRBD2. This CDR3 comprises 15 residues. Germline V CDR1 and CDR2: SGHVS, FQNEAQ. V shed 5 bases and J 6 bases; nucleotides not matched to a gene: 10. The CDR3 nucleotides read TGTGCCAGCAGCGGCGGGACTACGGCTTTCAATGAGCAGTTCTTC. It translates to CASSGGTTAFNEQFF.

This chain uses TRBV19 with TRBJ1-3; weak D call: TRBD1 (5 bases). The CDR3 sequence is 15 residues long. Germline CDR1 and CDR2: LNHDA and SQIVND (reference sequence). Trimming pared 4 bases from V and 4 bases from J, leaving 14 bases between. The CDR3 sequence: CASSTEDTPGNTIYF. The CDR3 coding sequence is TGTGCCAGTAGTACAGAGGACACACCCGGAAACACCATATATTTT.

The rearrangement joins TRBV5-1 to TRBJ1-5, with 8 nucleotides matching TRBD1. The CDR3 is 15 amino acids. Germline loops: CDR1 SGHRS, CDR2 YFSETQ. The V segment lost 1 base and the J segment 6 bases; nucleotides outside the gene matches: 6. CDR3 in amino acids: CASSLSGGAGQPQHF. For the CDR3, the DNA is TGCGCCAGCAGCTTGTCAGGGGGCGCCGGTCAGCCCCAGCATTTT.

V gene TRBV5-4 combines with J gene TRBJ2-7; unclear D gene. V lost 0 bases and J lost 2, with 9 bases in between. Germline CDR1 reads SGHNT; CDR2 reads YYREEE (reference sequence). The CDR3 covers 14 residues. The CDR3 coding sequence is TGTGCCAGCAGCTTGGACCCCGGAGCCTACGAGCAGTACTTC. This codes for CASSLDPGAYEQYF. The whole variable domain, filled in from reference TRBV5-4 and TRBJ2-7, reads ETGVTQSPTHLIKTRGQQVTLRCSSQSGHNTVSWYQQALGQGPQFIFQYYREEENGRGNFPPRFSGLQFPNYSSELNVNALELDDSALYLCASSLDPGAYEQYFGPGTRLTVT.

The chain carries TRBV7-3 and TRBJ2-1, with 16 positions matching TRBD2. Germline loops: CDR1 SGHTA, CDR2 FQGTGA. V dropped 4 bases and J dropped 8; count of bases not matched to a gene: 8. This CDR3 has 17 amino acids. CDR3 nucleotide sequence: TGTGCCAGCAGCTCTCTTCCGGGACTAGCGGGGGGGGATGAGCAGTTCTTC. This sequence encodes CASSSLPGLAGGDEQFF.

CDR3 nucleotides: TGTGCCAGCAGCTTAGTACCCGCCCAGGGAGAAAAACTGTTTTTT. This sequence encodes CASSLVPAQGEKLFF. The chain recombines TRBV7-8 with TRBJ1-4; a possible D gene is TRBD1 (5 bases). Per the germline V gene, CDR1 is SGHVS and CDR2 is FQNEAQ. The CDR3 contains 15 residues. Between the trimmed V and J ends, which lost 1 base and 8 bases, there was a span of 14 bases.

Points on this clone: The junction departs from the called germline gene at one end, perhaps through a read error. This sample also contains other DNA sequences that code for the same CDR3. The chain combines TRBV18 with TRBJ1-6; tentatively, D is TRBD1 (6 bases). From germline, CDR1 is KGHSH and CDR2 LQKENI. CDR3 size: 15 residues. Here the CDR3 DNA reads TGTGCCAGCTCACCAGCGGGGGGCGATAATTCTCCCCTCCACTTT. Translation gives CASSPAGGDNSPLHF.

The rearrangement joins TRBV5-5 to TRBJ1-1; D is ambiguous. V was clipped by 2 bases and J by 0 bases, with 8 bases between them. In germline, CDR1 is SGHKS, CDR2 YYEKEE (reference sequence). This CDR3 is 14 amino acids long. The CDR3 region has the DNA TGTGCCAGCAGCTTTGGACTGATGAACACTGAAGCTTTCTTT. Its translation is CASSFGLMNTEAFF. The full variable domain, completed using reference TRBV5-5 and TRBJ1-1, is DAGVTQSPTHLIKTRGQQVTLRCSPISGHKSVSWYQQVLGQGPQFIFQYYEKEERGRGNFPDRFSARQFPNYSSELNVNALLLGDSALYLCASSFGLMNTEAFFGQGTRLTVV.

This clone has just a few counts. The V and J genes are TRBV21-1 and TRBJ2-7; TRBD2 is taken as the D call from the table, unchecked against the DNA. TRBV21-1 is classified as a pseudogene. The CDR3 has 14 residues. This CDR3 is CASSTPRDSQEQYF. The CDR3 DNA reads as TGTGCCAGCAGCACCCCCCGGGACTCCCAAGAGCAGTACTTC.

The chain links TRBV7-2 to TRBJ2-5; D is ambiguous. The CDR3 totals 14 residues. Trimming shortened V by 3 bases and J by 2 bases, and 10 bases separated the two germline ends. Germline-derived CDR1 and CDR2 are SGHTA and FQGNSA. CDR3 in DNA: TGTGCCAGCAGCTTGGGTGGGCAGCAAGAGACCCAGTACTTC. Protein: CASSLGGQQETQYF. Complete variable domain (other parts from reference TRBV7-2 and TRBJ2-5): GAGVSQSPSNKVTEKGKDVELRCDPISGHTALYWYRQSLGQGLEFLIYFQGNSAPDKSGLPSDRFSAERTGGSVSTLTIQRTQQEDSAVYLCASSLGGQQETQYFGPGTRLLVL.

The V gene is TRBV27, the J gene TRBJ2-7; 8 nucleotides match TRBD2. CDR1 is MNHEY, CDR2 SMNVEV, per germline (reference sequence). The CDR3 is 14 amino acids. J was trimmed by 2 bases and V by 6 bases; bases with no gene match: 6. CDR3 coding DNA: TGTGCCAGCAGCCGAACGGGGGGGGCCTACGAGCAGTACTTC. Protein: CASSRTGGAYEQYF.

The V and J genes are TRBV5-1 and TRBJ2-3, with 9 bases aligning to TRBD1. This CDR3 is built from 16 residues. Germline V gene data show CDR1 as SGHRS and CDR2 as YFSETQ. The V gene end was trimmed by 4 bases and the J gene end by 0 bases; junction bases not matched to a gene: 6. The CDR3 loop reads CASSKGQGVSTDTQYF. The CDR3 DNA follows: TGCGCCAGCAGCAAGGGACAGGGAGTCAGCACAGATACGCAGTATTTT.

The chain uses TRBV19 and TRBJ2-7; TRBD1 matches 8 bases. The CDR3 covers 15 residues. Germline CDR1 is LNHDA and CDR2 is SQIVND (reference sequence). The trim removed 7 bases at V and 3 bases at J, leaving 11 bases unmatched. For the CDR3, the DNA is TGTGCCAGTACCCAGGACAGGGCATTAGGCTACGAGCAGTACTTC. This codes for CASTQDRALGYEQYF.

This chain uses TRBV5-1 with TRBJ2-2; the D gene is possibly TRBD1 (7 bases). The CDR3 sequence is 15 residues long. The germline V gene has CDR1 SGHRS and CDR2 YFSETQ. V gave up 0 bases and J gave up 5 bases, with 11 bases separating them. CDR3 sequence (DNA): TGCGCCAGCAGCTTGGCCGCAGGGGGGACCGGGGAGCTGTTTTTT. Its protein product is CASSLAAGGTGELFF.

The rearrangement joins TRBV2 to TRBJ2-7, with TRBD1 identical over 8 bases. The junction had 8 bases not matched to a gene; V was cut back by 6 bases and J by 1 base. CDR1 is SNHLY and CDR2 is FYNNEI in the germline V gene. The CDR3 contains 15 residues. CDR3 residues: CASRVTGDPSYEQYF. CDR3 nucleotides: TGTGCCAGCAGAGTGACAGGGGACCCATCCTACGAGCAGTACTTC.

This chain joins TRBV7-6 and TRBJ1-4, with D tentatively TRBD1 (5 bases). Trimming left V 3 bases short and J 8 bases short, with 19 bases between. Germline V CDR1 and CDR2: SGHVS, FNYEAQ. The CDR3 contains 16 residues. CDR3 sequence reads: CASSFGSIDPGEKLFF. The CDR3, as DNA: TGTGCCAGCAGCTTCGGGTCTATCGATCCAGGGGAAAAACTGTTTTTT.

V is TRBV5-5 and J is TRBJ2-2, with a weak D call TRBD2 (6 bases). V lost 4 bases and J lost 5, with 15 bases in between. CDR3 size: 15 residues. Germline-derived CDR1 and CDR2 are SGHKS and YYEKEE (reference sequence). CDR3 sequence: CASSVTGTDTGELFF. CDR3 in DNA: TGTGCCAGCAGCGTAACCGGGACTGATACCGGGGAGCTGTTTTTT.

This sequence joins TRBV20-1 and TRBJ1-2; TRBD1 might be the D (5 bases). CDR3 size: 11 residues. The V and J ends lost 3 bases and 5 bases respectively, with 7 bases between them. Germline values: CDR1 DFQATT, CDR2 SNEGSKA (reference sequence). In nucleotides, the CDR3 is TGCAGTGCTAGGGGGGGTTATGGCTACACCTTC. It translates to CSARGGYGYTF.

The rearrangement uses TRBV7-3 and TRBJ2-7; TRBD2 matches at 7 bases. CDR1 is SGHTA, CDR2 FQGTGA, per germline. CDR3 length equals 14 residues. The J segment lost 7 bases and the V segment lost 1 base, leaving 7 bases of the junction unmatched. DNA of the CDR3: TGTGCCAGCAGCTTAAACGGGGGGTCAGGGGAGCAGTACTTC. Protein: CASSLNGGSGEQYF.

The rearrangement joins TRBV5-6 to TRBJ2-7; 8 nucleotides match TRBD1. Germline CDR1 reads SGHDT; CDR2 reads YYEEEE. The length of the CDR3 is 14 residues. Trimming cost V 4 bases and J 3 bases; bases outside gene matches: 6. The CDR3 DNA reads TGTGCCAGCAGCCCCGGGACAGGCGGCTACGAGCAGTACTTC. It is translated as CASSPGTGGYEQYF.

The genes are TRBV7-3 and TRBJ2-7; the match to TRBD1 covers 7 bases. Germline V gene lookup returns CDR1 SGHTA and CDR2 FQGTGA. The ends lost 6 bases at V and 6 bases at J; junction bases unmatched: 8. This CDR3 is built from 13 residues. The CDR3 bases are TGTGCCAGCAGGTTGACAGGGACGGGCGAGCAGTACTTC. Residues: CASRLTGTGEQYF.

The chain combines TRBV7-9 with TRBJ2-7; TRBD2 might be the D (6 bases). V gave up 3 bases and J gave up 6 bases, with 12 bases separating them. In germline, CDR1 is SEHNR, CDR2 FQNEAQ (reference sequence). The CDR3 has 13 amino acids. CDR3 protein: CASSFGGMSEQYF. In nucleotides, the CDR3 is TGTGCCAGCAGCTTCGGAGGGATGAGCGAGCAGTACTTC. Based on the CDR3 plus reference TRBV7-9 and TRBJ2-7, the full variable domain is DTGVSQNPRHKITKRGQNVTFRCDPISEHNRLYWYRQTLGQGPEFLTYFQNEAQLEKSRLLSDRFSAERPKGSFSTLEIQRTEQGDSAMYLCASSFGGMSEQYFGPGTRLTVT.

This clone was counted only a few times. The chain uses TRBV2 and TRBJ2-7, with TRBD2 matching 7 bases. Germline V gene data show CDR1 as SNHLY and CDR2 as FYNNEI. V gave up 4 bases and J gave up 1 base; unmatched junction bases: 7. The CDR3 length is 15 residues. This CDR3 reads CASSAAWGGSYEQYF. As DNA, the CDR3 is TGTGCCAGCAGTGCCGCATGGGGAGGGTCCTACGAGCAGTACTTC.